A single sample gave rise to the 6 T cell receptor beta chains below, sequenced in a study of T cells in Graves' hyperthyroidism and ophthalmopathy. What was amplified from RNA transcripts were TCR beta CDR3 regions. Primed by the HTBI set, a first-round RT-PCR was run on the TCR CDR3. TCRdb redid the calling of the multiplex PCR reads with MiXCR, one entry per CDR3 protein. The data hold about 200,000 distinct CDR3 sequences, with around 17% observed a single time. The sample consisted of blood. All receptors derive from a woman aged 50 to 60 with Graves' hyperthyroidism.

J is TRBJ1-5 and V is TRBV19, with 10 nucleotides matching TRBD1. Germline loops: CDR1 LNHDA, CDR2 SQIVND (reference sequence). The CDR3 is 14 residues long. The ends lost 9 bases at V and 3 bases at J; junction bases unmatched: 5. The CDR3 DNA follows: TGTGCCAGCACCGGGACAGGGGCCAATCAGCCCCAGCATTTT. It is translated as CASTGTGANQPQHF.

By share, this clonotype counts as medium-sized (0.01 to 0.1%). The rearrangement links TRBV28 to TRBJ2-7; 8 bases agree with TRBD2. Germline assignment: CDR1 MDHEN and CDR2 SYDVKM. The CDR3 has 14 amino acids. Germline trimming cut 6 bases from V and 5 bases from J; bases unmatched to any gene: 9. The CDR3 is CASRLSGSSHEQYF. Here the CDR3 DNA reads TGTGCCAGCAGGCTAAGCGGGAGTTCCCACGAGCAGTACTTC.

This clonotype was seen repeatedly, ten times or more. CDR3: CASSQVAGGDEQFF. The CDR3 coding sequence is TGTGCCAGCAGCCAAGTAGCGGGAGGGGATGAGCAGTTCTTC. The rearrangement uses TRBV7-3 and TRBJ2-1; 11 bases align to TRBD2. CDR3 length: 14 amino acids. V was clipped by 5 bases and J by 8 bases; unmatched bases: 5. Germline CDR1 reads SGHTA; CDR2 reads FQGTGA. Drawing the rest from reference TRBV7-3 and TRBJ2-1, the complete variable domain is GAGVSQTPSNKVTEKGKYVELRCDPISGHTALYWYRQSLGQGPEFLIYFQGTGAADDSGLPNDRFFAVRPEGSVSTLKIQRTERGDSAVYLCASSQVAGGDEQFFGPGTRLTVL.

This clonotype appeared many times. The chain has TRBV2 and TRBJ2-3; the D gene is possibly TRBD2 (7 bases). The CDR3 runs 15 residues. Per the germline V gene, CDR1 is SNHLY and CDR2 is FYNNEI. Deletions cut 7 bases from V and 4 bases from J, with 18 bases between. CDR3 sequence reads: CASKRVGGAADTQYF. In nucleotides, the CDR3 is TGTGCCAGCAAGAGGGTTGGGGGGGCTGCAGATACGCAGTATTTT.

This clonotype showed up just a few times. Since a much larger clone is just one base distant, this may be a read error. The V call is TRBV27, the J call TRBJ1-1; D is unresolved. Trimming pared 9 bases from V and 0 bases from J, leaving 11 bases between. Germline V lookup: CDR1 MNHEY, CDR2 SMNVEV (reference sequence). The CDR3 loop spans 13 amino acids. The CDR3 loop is CASGREMNTEAFF. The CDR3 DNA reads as TGTGCCAGTGGACGCGAAATGAACACTGAAGCTTTCTTT.

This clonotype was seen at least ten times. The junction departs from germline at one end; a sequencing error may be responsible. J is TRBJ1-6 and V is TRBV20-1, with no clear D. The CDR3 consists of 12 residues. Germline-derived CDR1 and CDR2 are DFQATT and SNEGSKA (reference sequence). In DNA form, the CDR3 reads TGCAGTGCCAGAGCATGGAATTCACCCCTCCACTTT. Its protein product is CSARAWNSPLHF.